The next 25 T cell receptor beta chains were all read from a single sample in a study of CD8 T cells in Susac syndrome. RNA amounts of 0.5 to 1 ug underwent reverse transcription with random hexamers. TCRdb re-called the immunoSEQ multiplex PCR reads through MiXCR, storing one row per CDR3 protein. The sample carries about 140,000 distinct CDR3 sequences, approximately 95% recorded once. Material: CD4+ T cells from PBMCs. These receptors originate from a human donor with Susac syndrome.

In DNA, the CDR3 is TGCGCCAGCAGCCCTGGACAGGGGAGAGATGAGCAGTTCTTC. This translates into CASSPGQGRDEQFF. The chain links TRBV5-1 to TRBJ2-1; 9 bases line up with TRBD1. The CDR3 runs to 14 residues. Germline V lookup: CDR1 SGHRS, CDR2 YFSETQ. The J segment lost 8 bases and the V segment lost 4 bases, leaving 7 bases of the junction unmatched.

The CDR3 sequence: CASSLKGDTGELFF. Here the CDR3 DNA reads TGTGCCAGCAGCTTGAAAGGGGACACCGGGGAGCTGTTTTTT. The chain links TRBV5-6 to TRBJ2-2; tentatively, D is TRBD1 (5 bases). Trimming took off 1 base at V and 3 bases at J, with 7 bases between the two ends. The germline V gene has CDR1 SGHDT and CDR2 YYEEEE. This CDR3 has 14 amino acids.

J is TRBJ2-2 and V is TRBV20-1, with TRBD2 as a possible D gene (6 bases). Germline V gene lookup returns CDR1 DFQATT and CDR2 SNEGSKA (reference sequence). CDR3 length: 16 residues. V was pared by 0 bases and J by 2 bases, with 13 bases between. The CDR3 DNA reads TGCAGTGCTAGAGATCCCGGGAGCGCCAACACCGGGGAGCTGTTTTTT. Residues: CSARDPGSANTGELFF.

The genes are TRBV3-1 and TRBJ2-1; D is uncertain. CDR3 length equals 11 residues. V was clipped by 5 bases and J by 8 bases, with 7 bases between them. From germline, CDR1 is LGHDT and CDR2 YNNKEL (reference sequence). CDR3 nucleotide sequence: TGTGCCAGCAGCGGTTTGGATGAGCAGTTCTTC. As protein: CASSGLDEQFF.

V and J are TRBV14 and TRBJ2-3, with a weak D call TRBD2 (6 bases). V was pared by 2 bases and J by 0 bases, with 9 bases between. Germline CDR1 reads SGHDN; CDR2 reads FVKESK. The CDR3 sequence is 15 residues long. CDR3 nucleotide sequence: TGTGCCAGCAGCCAACAACGGGGGAGCACAGATACGCAGTATTTT. It translates to CASSQQRGSTDTQYF.

This clonotype was counted once. The chain uses TRBV4-1 and TRBJ2-1; D call uncertain. The length of the CDR3 is 14 residues. The germline V gene encodes CDR1 MGHRA and CDR2 YSYEKL. Trimming shortened V by 1 base and J by 8 bases, and 12 bases separated the two germline ends. The CDR3 here is CASSQASGPYEQFF. CDR3 coding DNA: TGCGCCAGCAGCCAAGCAAGTGGTCCGTATGAGCAGTTCTTC.

This clonotype occurred once. V is TRBV27 and J is TRBJ2-7, with D perhaps assigned TRBD1 or TRBD2 (5 bases each). V was shortened by 8 bases and J by 2 bases, with 13 bases between the two germline ends. Germline V lookup: CDR1 MNHEY, CDR2 SMNVEV (reference sequence). The CDR3 consists of 13 residues. CDR3 DNA: TGTGCCAGCGGGCGGGTGGGACCCTACGAGCAGTACTTC. This codes for CASGRVGPYEQYF.

The V and J genes are TRBV7-6 and TRBJ1-2; 9 nucleotides align to TRBD1. The CDR3 covers 15 residues. The trim removed 4 bases at V and 4 bases at J, leaving 7 bases unmatched. Looked up from germline, CDR1 is SGHVS and CDR2 is FNYEAQ. In nucleotides, the CDR3 is TGTGCCAGCAGCTCCGGGACAGGGTTGGTCTATGGCTACACCTTC. Translation gives CASSSGTGLVYGYTF.

The chain employs TRBV5-1 and TRBJ1-1; D is unresolved. Germline CDR1 and CDR2: SGHRS and YFSETQ. The V gene lost 0 bases and the J gene lost 4 bases, with 10 bases spanning the gap. This CDR3 has 14 amino acids. The CDR3 reads CASSLEAWGTEAFF. In DNA form, the CDR3 reads TGCGCCAGCAGCTTGGAGGCCTGGGGCACTGAAGCTTTCTTT.

The chain is built from TRBV5-4 and TRBJ1-2, with 7 bases lining up with TRBD1. The CDR3 has 14 amino acids. The V gene's germline CDR1 is SGHNT and CDR2 YYREEE (reference sequence). V gave up 0 bases and J gave up 14 bases; unmatched junction bases: 13. CDR3: CASSLGDSPYVSTF. The CDR3 nucleotides are TGTGCCAGCAGCTTGGGGGACAGCCCTTATGTTAGTACCTTC.

J is TRBJ1-6 and V is TRBV2; 7 nucleotides line up with TRBD1. Trimming at V came to 2 bases and at J to 9 bases, leaving 7 bases not matched to a gene. The CDR3 sequence is 15 residues long. Germline values: CDR1 SNHLY, CDR2 FYNNEI. CDR3 sequence reads: CASSESGQRSSPLHF. As DNA, the CDR3 is TGTGCCAGCAGTGAATCGGGACAGCGGAGTTCACCCCTCCACTTT.

This clonotype was seen a few times. This chain uses TRBV28 with TRBJ2-1, with D uncertain. V was shortened by 3 bases and J by 7 bases, with 1 base between the two germline ends. Germline V CDR1 and CDR2: MDHEN, SYDVKM. This CDR3 is built from 10 residues. The CDR3 sequence: CASSFNEQFF. The CDR3 DNA reads as TGTGCCAGCAGTTTTAATGAGCAGTTCTTC.

This chain connects TRBV2 to TRBJ2-4, with a weak D call TRBD1 (6 bases). Germline CDR1 and CDR2: SNHLY and FYNNEI. This CDR3 is built from 15 residues. Trimming pared 3 bases from V and 4 bases from J, leaving 13 bases between. The DNA of the CDR3 is TGTGCCAGCAGTGAGCGGTGGACAGCGAAAAACATTCAGTACTTC. It codes for CASSERWTAKNIQYF.

This chain connects TRBV3-1 to TRBJ1-2; no definite D call. The CDR3 consists of 13 residues. V lost 5 bases, J lost 8 bases, and 15 bases lay in between. The germline CDR1 and CDR2 sequences are LGHDT and YNNKEL (reference sequence). The CDR3 DNA is TGTGCCAGCAGCGAGGGATCGGGCGGCGGCTACACCTTC. Residues: CASSEGSGGGYTF.

V is TRBV5-1 and J is TRBJ1-5, with D possibly being TRBD1 (5 bases). The CDR3 contains 15 residues. CDR1 SGHRS and CDR2 YFSETQ come from the germline V gene. The V end was cut by 3 bases, the J end by 6 bases, with 16 bases between. The CDR3 reads CASSWDSQGGQPQHF. Here the CDR3 DNA reads TGCGCCAGCAGCTGGGACTCCCAGGGAGGTCAGCCCCAGCATTTT.

This chain joins TRBV4-2 and TRBJ1-2; D is unclear. The CDR3 contains 14 residues. CDR1 and CDR2 from the germline V gene are LGHNA and YNFKEQ. Trimming stripped 1 base from V and 3 bases from J, with 9 bases between. The CDR3 sequence is CASSQGPVDYGYTF. As DNA, the CDR3 is TGTGCCAGCAGCCAAGGTCCCGTCGACTATGGCTACACCTTC.

The V call is TRBV25-1, the J call TRBJ1-1; D possibly corresponds to TRBD1 (6 bases). Germline lookup yields CDR1 MGHDK and CDR2 SYGVNS. The CDR3 covers 12 residues. Trimming removed 3 bases from V and 8 bases from J, with 10 bases in between. The chain's CDR3 is CASSERGTEAFF. The CDR3 DNA sequence: TGTGCCAGCAGTGAGAGGGGGACAGAAGCTTTCTTT.

This chain joins TRBV3-1 and TRBJ1-6; the D is unclear. The germline gives CDR1 LGHDT, CDR2 YNNKEL (reference sequence). The CDR3 extends over 14 amino acids. The germline V and J ends were trimmed by 0 bases and 10 bases, with 10 bases remaining between them. The CDR3 loop reads CASSQDGVESPLHF. The CDR3 DNA is TGTGCCAGCAGCCAAGATGGGGTAGAATCACCCCTCCACTTT.

V gene TRBV9 combines with J gene TRBJ2-7; D remains ambiguous. This CDR3 spans 9 amino acids. Trimming removed 7 bases from V and 3 bases from J, with 2 bases in between. CDR1 SGDLS and CDR2 YYNGEE come from the germline V gene. In nucleotides, the CDR3 is TGTGCCAGCGGCTACGAGCAGTACTTC. Translating gives CASGYEQYF.

The V call is TRBV28, the J call TRBJ1-5; 8 nucleotides align to TRBD1. Germline trimming cut 11 bases from V and 0 bases from J; bases unmatched to any gene: 6. This CDR3 is built from 14 residues. Germline V CDR1 and CDR2: MDHEN, SYDVKM. CDR3 residues: CAGQGGYSNQPQHF. In DNA, the CDR3 is TGTGCCGGACAGGGTGGGTATAGCAATCAGCCCCAGCATTTT.

The V gene is TRBV9, the J gene TRBJ2-2; D perhaps matches TRBD2 (5 bases). The CDR3 covers 13 residues. Trimming shortened V by 4 bases and J by 5 bases, and 9 bases separated the two germline ends. The germline V gene has CDR1 SGDLS and CDR2 YYNGEE. The CDR3 DNA reads as TGTGCCAGCAGCCAAGGACTGACCGGGGAGCTGTTTTTT. Translation: CASSQGLTGELFF.

This chain connects TRBV18 to TRBJ1-1; no clear D gene. The V gene lost 2 bases and the J gene lost 4 bases, with 17 bases spanning the gap. The germline V gene has CDR1 KGHSH and CDR2 LQKENI. This CDR3 spans 16 amino acids. CDR3 nucleotide sequence: TGTGCCAGCTCACCAGGCGGCCAGCCGGGGAGCACTGAAGCTTTCTTT. It codes for CASSPGGQPGSTEAFF.

The rearrangement uses TRBV6-5 and TRBJ1-5; D is unclear. V was clipped by 6 bases and J by 5 bases, with 14 bases between them. Germline V gene lookup returns CDR1 MNHEY and CDR2 SVGAGI. There are 14 residues in the CDR3. In nucleotides, the CDR3 is TGTGCCAGCAGAGCTCCGGGGAACTATCAGCCCCAGCATTTT. This encodes CASRAPGNYQPQHF.

The gene calls are TRBV3-1 and TRBJ1-2, with a possible D match to TRBD1 (5 bases). Germline V gives CDR1 LGHDT, CDR2 YNNKEL (reference sequence). With 8 bases removed from V and 4 bases from J, the gap between germline ends came to 17 bases. The CDR3 is 14 residues long. CDR3 protein: CASGGRGVGYGYTF. CDR3 in DNA: TGTGCCAGCGGGGGGAGGGGTGTAGGCTATGGCTACACCTTC. The full variable domain, completed using reference TRBV3-1 and TRBJ1-2, is DTAVSQTPKYLVTQMGNDKSIKCEQNLGHDTMYWYKQDSKKFLKIMFSYNNKELIINETVPNRFSPKSPDKAHLNLHINSLELGDSAVYFCASGGRGVGYGYTFGSGTRLTVV.

This sequence joins TRBV29-1 and TRBJ2-6; D possibly matches TRBD1 or TRBD2 (6 bases each). The CDR3 is 13 residues long. The V gene's germline CDR1 is SQVTM and CDR2 ANQGSEA. Between the trimmed V and J ends, which lost 4 bases and 4 bases, there was a span of 8 bases. The CDR3 loop is CSVGGAGANVLTF. The CDR3 nucleotides are TGCAGCGTTGGGGGGGCAGGGGCCAACGTCCTGACTTTC.